Listed here are 27 T cell receptor beta chains from one sample, sequenced in a study of radiotherapy plus CTLA-4 blockade in lung cancer. Sequenced by immunoSEQ multiplex PCR; TCRdb stores in-frame clones only, minus some. The table includes over 75,000 clones, roughly four fifths detected once. The sample consisted of peripheral blood, taken from a patient treated with radiotherapy plus ipilimumab. Receptors originate from a human donor with non-small cell lung cancer who had stable disease on radiotherapy plus ipilimumab.

The gene calls are TRBV29-1 and TRBJ2-1; D is possibly TRBD1 (5 bases). V gave up 5 bases and J gave up 3 bases, with 8 bases separating them. This CDR3 spans 12 amino acids. Germline-derived CDR1 and CDR2 are SQVTM and ANQGSEA. The CDR3 sequence: CSVWGGYNEQFF. The CDR3 nucleotides are TGCAGCGTTTGGGGCGGCTACAATGAGCAGTTCTTC.

This clone was counted a single time. The chain links TRBV7-7 to TRBJ2-1; perhaps D is TRBD1 or TRBD2 (5 bases each). The CDR3 has 14 amino acids. The germline CDR1 and CDR2 sequences are SSHAT and FNYEAQ (reference sequence). The germline V and J ends were trimmed by 0 bases and 9 bases, with 12 bases remaining between them. The CDR3 loop reads CASSLAGARGEQFF. The CDR3 region has the DNA TGTGCCAGCAGCTTAGCAGGGGCGAGGGGTGAGCAGTTCTTC.

The chain combines TRBV28 with TRBJ2-2; the D call may be TRBD1 or TRBD2 (5 bases each). The CDR3 sequence is 14 residues long. Trimming left V 5 bases short and J 6 bases short, with 13 bases between. The germline V gene has CDR1 MDHEN and CDR2 SYDVKM. The CDR3 here is CASSNQRGAGELFF. The CDR3 region has the DNA TGTGCCAGCAGTAACCAGAGGGGCGCCGGGGAGCTGTTTTTT.

This CDR3 reads CAITGGATTEAFF. The CDR3 DNA follows: TGTGCCATCACCGGGGGGGCGACCACTGAAGCTTTCTTT. V and J are TRBV10-3 and TRBJ1-1, with D possibly matching TRBD1 (6 bases). From germline, CDR1 is ENHRY and CDR2 SYGVKD. V was cut by 7 bases and J by 4 bases, with 13 bases left in between. The CDR3 has 13 residues.

This chain uses TRBV5-6 with TRBJ2-7; 7 bases line up with TRBD1. This CDR3 region has 17 residues. Per germline, CDR1 SGHDT and CDR2 YYEEEE. The V segment lost 3 bases and the J segment 1 base; nucleotides outside the gene matches: 13. The CDR3 protein is CASSSYRRTGASYEQYF. CDR3 nucleotide sequence: TGTGCCAGCAGCTCCTACCGCCGGACAGGCGCTTCCTACGAGCAGTACTTC.

This sequence joins TRBV2 and TRBJ2-5; 9 positions agree with TRBD1. Germline trimming cut 7 bases from V and 5 bases from J; bases unmatched to any gene: 2. The germline gives CDR1 SNHLY, CDR2 FYNNEI. The CDR3 has 12 residues. CDR3 DNA: TGTGCCAGCAAGGGGACAGGGGAGACCCAGTACTTC. Protein product: CASKGTGETQYF.

The genes are TRBV27 and TRBJ2-7; TRBD1 matches at 7 bases. The J segment lost 6 bases and the V segment lost 2 bases, leaving 4 bases of the junction unmatched. There are 13 residues in the CDR3. Germline CDR1 is MNHEY and CDR2 is SMNVEV (reference sequence). The CDR3 here is CASSLRTGLEQYF. CDR3 DNA sequence: TGTGCCAGCAGTTTACGGACAGGTCTCGAGCAGTACTTC.

The V and J genes are TRBV7-8 and TRBJ1-5; 8 nucleotides align to TRBD1. V lost 2 bases, J lost 1 base, and 7 bases stayed unmatched. In germline, CDR1 is SGHVS, CDR2 FQNEAQ. The CDR3 is made up of 17 amino acids. CDR3 residues: CASSLRTGMGSNQPQHF. The CDR3 DNA is TGTGCCAGCAGCTTAAGGACAGGGATGGGAAGCAATCAGCCCCAGCATTTT.

The chain is built from TRBV5-4 and TRBJ2-7, with TRBD1 as a possible D gene (6 bases). CDR1 is SGHNT, CDR2 YYREEE, per germline (reference sequence). V dropped 2 bases and J dropped 7 bases, with 10 bases sitting between them. The CDR3 has 12 residues. This CDR3 is CASSLQGREQYF. Here the CDR3 DNA reads TGTGCCAGCAGCTTACAGGGCAGGGAGCAGTACTTC.

V and J are TRBV30 and TRBJ2-2; D possibly corresponds to TRBD2 (5 bases). The CDR3 spans 11 residues. CDR1 is GTSNPN and CDR2 is SVGIG in the germline V gene (reference sequence). Trimming shortened V by 6 bases and J by 5 bases, and 7 bases separated the two germline ends. The CDR3 nucleotides are TGTGCCTGCGAGCGGACCGGGGAGCTGTTTTTT. Translating it yields CACERTGELFF.

The gene calls are TRBV6-6 and TRBJ2-7; no firm D call. V gave up 0 bases and J gave up 0 bases, with 12 bases separating them. CDR3 length: 16 amino acids. Germline CDR1 and CDR2: MNHNY and SVGAGI (reference sequence). The CDR3, as DNA: TGTGCCAGCAGTTACTCGATCCAGGCCAACTCCTACGAGCAGTACTTC. It translates to CASSYSIQANSYEQYF.

This clone was seen more than once but under ten times. The V call is TRBV2, the J call TRBJ2-5; no reliable D call. Germline values: CDR1 SNHLY, CDR2 FYNNEI. CDR3 length: 14 amino acids. The ends were cut back, 6 bases at V and 4 bases at J, with 15 bases in the middle. CDR3 sequence reads: CASRDTWGAETQYF. CDR3 bases: TGTGCCAGCAGGGATACCTGGGGTGCAGAGACCCAGTACTTC.

The chain couples TRBV7-8 to TRBJ1-5; D is unclear. Per the germline V gene, CDR1 is SGHVS and CDR2 is FQNEAQ. The CDR3 runs to 15 residues. Deletions cut 1 base from V and 0 bases from J, with 7 bases between. As DNA, the CDR3 is TGTGCCAGCAGCTTAGAAAGGTTTAGCAATCAGCCCCAGCATTTT. Its translation is CASSLERFSNQPQHF.

A single count supports this clone. The chain recombines TRBV6-1 with TRBJ1-1, with D perhaps TRBD1 (5 bases). The length of the CDR3 is 14 residues. Germline CDR1 reads MNHNS; CDR2 reads SASEGT. Trimming removed 5 bases at V and 2 bases at J, with 12 bases between. CDR3 sequence reads: CASSPPGTNTEAFF. CDR3 coding DNA: TGTGCCAGCAGTCCCCCAGGGACTAACACTGAAGCTTTCTTT.

The CDR3 protein is CASSLAGTQNTEAFF. CDR3 DNA sequence: TGCGCCAGCAGCTTGGCCGGGACACAGAACACTGAAGCTTTCTTT. The chain is built from TRBV5-1 and TRBJ1-1; D might be TRBD1 (6 bases). This CDR3 has 15 amino acids. Germline CDR1 is SGHRS and CDR2 is YFSETQ. Trimming took off 0 bases at V and 1 base at J, with 10 bases between the two ends.

This chain connects TRBV10-3 to TRBJ1-5, with D possibly being TRBD1 (5 bases). CDR3 size: 14 residues. Trimming pared 1 base from V and 3 bases from J, leaving 7 bases between. The germline gives CDR1 ENHRY, CDR2 SYGVKD. DNA for the CDR3: TGTGCCATCAGTGAGTTGGGGGACAATCAGCCCCAGCATTTT. Its protein product is CAISELGDNQPQHF.

V gene TRBV28 combines with J gene TRBJ1-3; D not certain. Trimming left V 5 bases short and J 7 bases short, with 12 bases between. This CDR3 has 13 amino acids. CDR1 and CDR2 (germline): MDHEN, SYDVKM. CDR3 sequence reads: CASSVQIINTIYF. The CDR3 DNA follows: TGTGCCAGCAGTGTTCAGATAATCAACACCATATATTTT.

This CDR3 reads CASSPVLGSSYEQYF. The CDR3 DNA is TGTGCCAGCAGCCCCGTATTGGGTAGCTCCTACGAGCAGTACTTC. This chain joins TRBV28 and TRBJ2-7; unclear D gene. Trimming cost V 6 bases and J 0 bases, with 15 bases left between them. The germline V gene encodes CDR1 MDHEN and CDR2 SYDVKM. This CDR3 has 15 residues.

This clone was detected a few times. The chain has TRBV28 and TRBJ1-4; 7 nucleotides line up with TRBD1. This CDR3 is 14 amino acids long. Germline CDR1 reads MDHEN; CDR2 reads SYDVKM. After removal of 2 bases from V and 8 bases from J, the junction contained 5 bases not matched to a gene. The DNA of the CDR3 is TGTGCCAGCAGTTTAGACAGGGTGATAGAAAAACTGTTTTTT. Its translation is CASSLDRVIEKLFF. Looking up the rest from reference TRBV28 and TRBJ1-4 gives the full variable domain: DVKVTQSSRYLVKRTGEKVFLECVQDMDHENMFWYRQDPGLGLRLIYFSYDVKMKEKGDIPEGYSVSREKKERFSLILESASTNQTSMYLCASSLDRVIEKLFFGSGTQLSVL.

The V and J genes are TRBV30 and TRBJ2-1, with D perhaps TRBD1 (6 bases). V was clipped by 0 bases and J by 2 bases, with 17 bases between them. The CDR3 has 17 residues. CDR1 and CDR2 from the germline V gene are GTSNPN and SVGIG (reference sequence). CDR3 bases: TGTGCCTGGAGTGTACCGGTCGGCAGGGGCCCCTACAATGAGCAGTTCTTC. Its protein product is CAWSVPVGRGPYNEQFF.

The chain has TRBV6-5 and TRBJ1-2; the D gene is possibly TRBD1 (6 bases). The CDR3 extends over 14 amino acids. Per germline, CDR1 MNHEY and CDR2 SVGAGI. Trimming pared 5 bases from V and 7 bases from J, leaving 17 bases between. CDR3 protein: CASSNPKGVSGYTF. CDR3 in DNA: TGTGCCAGCAGTAACCCCAAGGGGGTGAGTGGCTACACCTTC.

The V and J genes are TRBV27 and TRBJ2-1; D is perhaps TRBD2 (6 bases). Trimming took off 6 bases at V and 15 bases at J, with 15 bases between the two ends. Germline lookup yields CDR1 MNHEY and CDR2 SMNVEV (reference sequence). This CDR3 is built from 11 residues. The CDR3 sequence is CASRGLYYPFF. The CDR3 DNA follows: TGTGCCAGCAGGGGACTCTATTATCCGTTCTTC.

Here the CDR3 DNA reads TGTGCCAGCAGCCCTACTAGCGGGAGGATCCCCGAGCAGTACTTC. This encodes CASSPTSGRIPEQYF. The chain combines TRBV5-6 with TRBJ2-7; 12 nucleotides align to TRBD2. V was clipped by 4 bases and J by 6 bases; unmatched bases: 8. Germline CDR1 SGHDT, CDR2 YYEEEE. The CDR3 contains 15 residues.

To note about this clone: The same CDR3 arises from other DNA sequences in this sample as well. The chain recombines TRBV11-2 with TRBJ1-4, with D possibly being TRBD1 (6 bases). CDR1 and CDR2 (germline): SGHAT, FQNNGV. The CDR3 contains 13 residues. V lost 4 bases to trimming and J lost 13 bases, with 16 bases between them. DNA of the CDR3: TGTGCCAGCAGCTACGGAACAGGGCGTCGACTGTTTTTT. It encodes CASSYGTGRRLFF.

This rearrangement joins TRBV30 to TRBJ2-7; the D gene is possibly TRBD2 (7 bases). The CDR3 extends over 12 amino acids. CDR1 and CDR2 from the germline V gene are GTSNPN and SVGIG (reference sequence). V shed 0 bases and J shed 6 bases, with 9 bases lying between them. The CDR3 region is CAWSVGGREQYF. The CDR3 nucleotides read TGTGCCTGGAGTGTCGGGGGGCGCGAGCAGTACTTC.

V is TRBV9 and J is TRBJ2-1; D is undetermined. V was trimmed by 3 bases and J by 0 bases, leaving 10 bases between them. The length of the CDR3 is 15 residues. Germline loops: CDR1 SGDLS, CDR2 YYNGEE. The CDR3 reads CASSATVGSYNEQFF. CDR3 nucleotides: TGTGCCAGCAGCGCCACCGTGGGCTCCTACAATGAGCAGTTCTTC. Combining the CDR3 with reference TRBV9 and TRBJ2-1 gives the whole variable domain DSGVTQTPKHLITATGQRVTLRCSPRSGDLSVYWYQQSLDQGLQFLIQYYNGEERAKGNILERFSAQQFPDLHSELNLSSLELGDSALYFCASSATVGSYNEQFFGPGTRLTVL.

With regard to this clone: The same CDR3 arises from other DNA sequences in this sample as well. The gene calls are TRBV5-1 and TRBJ2-3; D not certain. Germline CDR1 and CDR2: SGHRS and YFSETQ. CDR3 length: 14 residues. V lost 2 bases and J lost 6, with 13 bases in between. CDR3 in amino acids: CASSLLEKGDTQYF. The CDR3 nucleotides read TGCGCCAGCAGCTTATTGGAGAAGGGTGATACGCAGTATTTT.